This is a list of T cell receptor beta chains from one sample in a study of blood T cell repertoires in COVID-19. Profiled with immunoSEQ multiplex PCR; TCRdb holds only in-frame clones, not every one. This table holds around 260,000 clones, 80% to 90% found once. The sample consisted of peripheral blood. The receptors originated from a woman aged 50 to 60 who had recovered from COVID-19. The CDR3 runs from the conserved cysteine through the conserved F or W. Each record gives: J gene, clone size, D gene, V gene, CDR3 DNA, CDR3 protein. D genes are given only for firm matches. Clone size appears in some rows only: once, few, many, or a class for an expanded clone.

TRBJ2-4	-	-	TRBV7-2	TGTGCCAGCAGCTTAACAGAAAAGGACATTCAGTACTTC	CASSLTEKDIQYF
TRBJ2-7	-	-	TRBV3-1/TRBV3-2	TGTGCCAGCAGCCAAGATAAGGCAGGTCGATACGAGCAGTACTTC	CASSQDKAGRYEQYF
TRBJ1-6	-	-	TRBV4-3	TGCGCCAGCAGCCAAGCAGACTTAAAAAATTCACCCCTCCACTTT	CASSQADLKNSPLHF
TRBJ1-2	-	-	TRBV28	TGTGCCAGCAGTTTTCTCAGGGATGGCTACACCTTC	CASSFLRDGYTF
TRBJ2-2	-	TRBD1	TRBV5-4	TGTGCCAGCAGCTCCAAGACAGGGGCCGGGGAGCTGTTTTTT	CASSSKTGAGELFF
TRBJ2-7	-	-	TRBV12-3/TRBV12-4	TGTGCCAGCAGACTCCACCGGGTCGACGAGCAGTACTTC	CASRLHRVDEQYF
TRBJ2-5	once	-	TRBV7-2	TGTGCCAGCAGCTTAGTGGGGCGGGGTGCCAATCTCCAAGAGACCCAGTACTTC	CASSLVGRGANLQETQYF
TRBJ1-5	once	-	TRBV19	TGTGCCAGTAGTATAGGAGGGGGATCCAATCAGCCCCAGCATTTT	CASSIGGGSNQPQHF
TRBJ2-6	-	-	TRBV29-1	TGCAGCGTTGAAGATCCGGACAGTCTTGGGGCCAACGTCCTGACTTTC	CSVEDPDSLGANVLTF
TRBJ1-2	once	-	TRBV27	TGTGCCAGCAGTCCCCTCGCGGAGAATGGCTACACCTTC	CASSPLAENGYTF
TRBJ1-2	-	-	TRBV28	TGTGCCAGCAGCTCCCCGACTCTCTCTGGCTACACCTTC	CASSSPTLSGYTF
TRBJ1-2	-	-	TRBV28	TGTGCCAGCAGTTTGCTCCCCGGGGGGAACCTATACTATGGCTACACCTTC	CASSLLPGGNLYYGYTF
TRBJ2-7	-	TRBD1	TRBV28	TGTGCCAGCAGTTTTATGGACAGGGGGCTTTCCTACGAGCAGTACTTC	CASSFMDRGLSYEQYF
TRBJ1-5	-	-	TRBV7-3	TGTGCCAGCAGCCCTGACTGGATGGAGCCCCAGCATTTT	CASSPDWMEPQHF
TRBJ1-1	few	-	TRBV29-1	TGTGGGGGACACACCCCACCGGACACTGAAGCTTTCTTT	CGGHTPPDTEAFF
TRBJ2-3	-	TRBD2	TRBV7-2	TGTGCCAGCAGCAAACGGACTAGCGGGGATCGCACAGATACGCAGTATTTT	CASSKRTSGDRTDTQYF
TRBJ1-5	once	-	TRBV7-8	TGTGCCAGCAGCCAGGGACACAGCAATCAGCCCCAGCATTTT	CASSQGHSNQPQHF
TRBJ2-7	few	TRBD2	TRBV13	TGTGCCAGCAGCTTAGGCCCCAGACTAGCGGATGAGCAGTACTTC	CASSLGPRLADEQYF
TRBJ2-2	-	-	TRBV7-6	TGTGCCAGCAGTTCTAGACCGGCGGGTCCGAACACCGGGGAGCTGTTTTTT	CASSSRPAGPNTGELFF
TRBJ1-6	-	-	TRBV5-5	TGTGCCAGCAGCTTGGGGGGACTAGGGGATTCACCCCTCCACTTT	CASSLGGLGDSPLHF
TRBJ2-2	-	-	TRBV3-1/TRBV3-2	TGTGCCAGCAGCCTCGCCGGGGAGCTGTTTTTT	CASSLAGELFF
TRBJ2-5	-	-	TRBV12-3/TRBV12-4	TGTGCCAGCAGTTTAGGTGCGCAAGAGACCCAGTACTTC	CASSLGAQETQYF
TRBJ1-5	-	-	TRBV7-2	TGTGCCAGCAGCTTAGTAGCGGGGGGCGGTCAGCCCCAGCATTTT	CASSLVAGGGQPQHF
TRBJ1-2	-	TRBD1	TRBV5-1	TGCGCCAGCAGCGACCTGAGTGGACAGGGCATCTACACCTTC	CASSDLSGQGIYTF
TRBJ1-2	-	-	TRBV5-4	TGTGCCAGCAGCGCGATACAGGGACGGGGCTACACCTTC	CASSAIQGRGYTF
TRBJ1-1	-	-	TRBV27	TGTGCCAGCAGTTCCCACTTACAGGGAAACACTGAAGCTTTCTTT	CASSSHLQGNTEAFF
TRBJ2-2	-	TRBD1	TRBV15	TGTGCCACCAGCAGAGGACAGGGGACGAACACCGGGGAGCTGTTTTTT	CATSRGQGTNTGELFF
TRBJ2-1	few	TRBD2	TRBV19	TGTGCCAGTAGTATAGGGACTAGCCCCTTAAATGAGCAGTTCTTC	CASSIGTSPLNEQFF
TRBJ2-2	-	-	TRBV6-4	TGTGCCAGCAGACCCGGGACTTCTAACCCCGGGGAGCTGTTTTTT	CASRPGTSNPGELFF
TRBJ2-2	-	-	TRBV6-4	TGTGCCAGCAGTGCTGCGCGGGGCCAAGGCACCGGGGAGCTGTTTTTT	CASSAARGQGTGELFF
TRBJ1-6	-	TRBD1	TRBV27	TGTGCCAGCAGCCACAAACAGGGGAGCTCCTATAATTCACCCCTCCACTTT	CASSHKQGSSYNSPLHF
TRBJ1-5	-	-	TRBV28	TGTGCCAGCAGGCCGGGGGGTAGCAATCAGCCCCAGCATTTT	CASRPGGSNQPQHF
TRBJ1-6	-	TRBD1	TRBV18	TGTGCCAGCTCACGCGGGACAGCTACCAATAATTCACCCCTCCACTTT	CASSRGTATNNSPLHF
TRBJ1-1	-	-	TRBV6-6	TGTGCCAGCAGTCCACAACTGAACACTGAAGCTTTCTTT	CASSPQLNTEAFF
TRBJ2-7	few	-	TRBV9	TGTGCCAGCAGCCTGCAAGGGGGGGGAATCTACGAGCAGTACTTC	CASSLQGGGIYEQYF
TRBJ2-7	-	-	TRBV7-2	TGTGCCAGCAGCTTAGACGGGTACTCCTACGAGCAGTACTTC	CASSLDGYSYEQYF
TRBJ2-3	-	-	TRBV7-8	TGTGCCAGCAGCTCGGTCAGCACAGATACGCAGTATTTT	CASSSVSTDTQYF
TRBJ2-3	-	-	TRBV18	TGTGCCAGCTCACCCCGGGAGACGGCAGATACGCAGTATTTT	CASSPRETADTQYF
TRBJ1-2	-	-	TRBV4-1	TGCGCCAGCAGCCAAGGGCCGGGAACTAACTATGGCTACACCTTC	CASSQGPGTNYGYTF
TRBJ1-4	-	-	TRBV6-1	TGTGCCAGCAGTGGTCTAGCGGGGAACATCATCCCCCCAACTAATGAAAAACTGTTTTTT	CASSGLAGNIIPPTNEKLFF
TRBJ2-7	-	-	TRBV18	TGTGCCAGCTCACCCCGCAGTCAGGGGTCCTACGAGCAGTACTTC	CASSPRSQGSYEQYF
TRBJ1-2	once	TRBD1	TRBV28	TGTGCCAGCAGCCCCGGACAGGGGGCCGACTATGGCTACACCTTC	CASSPGQGADYGYTF
TRBJ1-5	-	-	TRBV28	TGTGCCAGCAGTTCCAACAGACGCATCGCCAATCAGCCCCAGCATTTT	CASSSNRRIANQPQHF
TRBJ2-7	-	-	TRBV4-3	TGCGCCAGCAGCCAAGATTCGCGGGGTACCTACGAGCAGTACTTC	CASSQDSRGTYEQYF
TRBJ1-3	-	-	TRBV6-5	TGTGCCAGCTCCGGCGGGGACGCAGGGGGAAACACCATATATTTT	CASSGGDAGGNTIYF